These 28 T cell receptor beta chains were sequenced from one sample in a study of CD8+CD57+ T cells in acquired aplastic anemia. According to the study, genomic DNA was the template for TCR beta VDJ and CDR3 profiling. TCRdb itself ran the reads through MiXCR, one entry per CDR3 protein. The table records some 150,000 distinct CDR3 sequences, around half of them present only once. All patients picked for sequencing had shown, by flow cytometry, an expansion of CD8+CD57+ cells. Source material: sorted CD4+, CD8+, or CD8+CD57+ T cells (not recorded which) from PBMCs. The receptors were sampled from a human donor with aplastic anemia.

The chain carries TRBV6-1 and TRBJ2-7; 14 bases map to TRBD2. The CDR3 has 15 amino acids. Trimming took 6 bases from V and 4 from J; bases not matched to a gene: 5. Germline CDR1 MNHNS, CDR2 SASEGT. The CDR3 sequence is CASSRLAGGQYEQYF. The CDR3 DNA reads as TGTGCCAGCAGCCGACTAGCGGGGGGGCAATACGAGCAGTACTTC.

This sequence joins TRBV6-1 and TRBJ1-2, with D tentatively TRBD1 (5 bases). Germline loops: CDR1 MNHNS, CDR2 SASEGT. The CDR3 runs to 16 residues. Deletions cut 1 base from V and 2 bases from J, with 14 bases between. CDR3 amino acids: CASSEVPAGRNYGYTF. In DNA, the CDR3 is TGTGCCAGCAGTGAAGTCCCCGCAGGGAGAAACTATGGCTACACCTTC.

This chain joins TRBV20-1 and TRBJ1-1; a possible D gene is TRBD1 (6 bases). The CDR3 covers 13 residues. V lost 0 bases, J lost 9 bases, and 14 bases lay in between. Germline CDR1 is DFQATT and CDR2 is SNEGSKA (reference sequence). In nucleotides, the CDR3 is TGCAGTGCTAGAGAAGGGGGTAGGACTAAAGCTTTCTTT. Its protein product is CSAREGGRTKAFF.

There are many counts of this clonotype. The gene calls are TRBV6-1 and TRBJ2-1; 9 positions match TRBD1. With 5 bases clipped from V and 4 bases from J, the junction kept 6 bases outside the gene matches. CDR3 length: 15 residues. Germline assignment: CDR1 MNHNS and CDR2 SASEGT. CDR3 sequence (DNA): TGTGCCAGCAGTCCGACAGGGGGGCGATACAATGAGCAGTTCTTC. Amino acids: CASSPTGGRYNEQFF.

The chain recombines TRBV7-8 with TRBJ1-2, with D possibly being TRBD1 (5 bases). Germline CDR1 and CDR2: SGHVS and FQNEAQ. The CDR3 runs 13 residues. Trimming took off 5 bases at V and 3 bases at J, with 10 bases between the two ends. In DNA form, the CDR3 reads TGTGCCAGCAGCCTAGGGGATCACTATGGCTACACCTTC. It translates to CASSLGDHYGYTF. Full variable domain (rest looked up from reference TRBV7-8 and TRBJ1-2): GAGVSQSPRYKVAKRGQDVALRCDPISGHVSLFWYQQALGQGPEFLTYFQNEAQLDKSGLPSDRFFAERPEGSVSTLKIQRTQQEDSAVYLCASSLGDHYGYTFGSGTRLTVV.

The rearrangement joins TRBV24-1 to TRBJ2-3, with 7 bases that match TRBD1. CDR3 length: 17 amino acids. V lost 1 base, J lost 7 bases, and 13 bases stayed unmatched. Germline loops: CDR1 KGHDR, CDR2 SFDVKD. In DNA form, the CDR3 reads TGTGCCACCAGTGATTTATCAAAACAGGGGATCGGGCATACGCAGTATTTT. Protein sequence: CATSDLSKQGIGHTQYF.

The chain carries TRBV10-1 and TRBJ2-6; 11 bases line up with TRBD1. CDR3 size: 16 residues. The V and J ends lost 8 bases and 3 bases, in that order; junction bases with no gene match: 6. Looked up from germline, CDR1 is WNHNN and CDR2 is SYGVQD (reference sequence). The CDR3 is CASSRDRGCGANVLTF. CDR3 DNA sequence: TGCGCCAGCTCTCGGGACAGGGGGTGTGGGGCCAACGTCCTGACTTTC.

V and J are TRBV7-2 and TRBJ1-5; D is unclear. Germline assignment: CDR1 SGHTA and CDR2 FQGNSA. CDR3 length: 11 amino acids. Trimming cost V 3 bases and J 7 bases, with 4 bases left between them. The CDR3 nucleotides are TGTGCCAGCAGCTTGAGACAGCCCCAGCATTTT. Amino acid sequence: CASSLRQPQHF.

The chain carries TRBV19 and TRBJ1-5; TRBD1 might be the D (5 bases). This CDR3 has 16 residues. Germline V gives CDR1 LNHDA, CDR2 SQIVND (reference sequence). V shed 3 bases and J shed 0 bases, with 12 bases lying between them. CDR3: CASSISQVYSNQPQHF. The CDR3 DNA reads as TGTGCCAGTAGTATTTCACAGGTTTATAGCAATCAGCCCCAGCATTTT.

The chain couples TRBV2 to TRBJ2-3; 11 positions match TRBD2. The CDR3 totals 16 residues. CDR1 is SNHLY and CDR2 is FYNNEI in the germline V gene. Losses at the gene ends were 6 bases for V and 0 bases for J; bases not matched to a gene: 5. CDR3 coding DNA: TGTGCCAGCAGAGTCCGGACTAGCGGGAGCACAGATACGCAGTATTTT. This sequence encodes CASRVRTSGSTDTQYF.

Written as DNA, the CDR3 is TGTGCCAGCAGAAGGACCGGGGAGGAGACCCAGTACTTC. Translation gives CASRRTGEETQYF. V and J are TRBV6-1 and TRBJ2-5; a possible D gene is TRBD2 (5 bases). The germline V and J ends were trimmed by 6 bases and 5 bases, with 13 bases remaining between them. The CDR3 extends over 13 amino acids. Germline loops: CDR1 MNHNS, CDR2 SASEGT.

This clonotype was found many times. CDR3 sequence reads: CASSQDTSGVADRSYEQYF. DNA for the CDR3: TGTGCCAGCAGCCAAGATACCTCAGGGGTAGCGGACCGCTCCTACGAGCAGTACTTC. The chain carries TRBV4-2 and TRBJ2-7; either TRBD1 or TRBD2 may fit D (6 bases each). CDR1 is LGHNA, CDR2 YNFKEQ, per germline. The CDR3 runs to 19 residues. V lost 0 bases, J lost 0 bases, and 21 bases lay in between.

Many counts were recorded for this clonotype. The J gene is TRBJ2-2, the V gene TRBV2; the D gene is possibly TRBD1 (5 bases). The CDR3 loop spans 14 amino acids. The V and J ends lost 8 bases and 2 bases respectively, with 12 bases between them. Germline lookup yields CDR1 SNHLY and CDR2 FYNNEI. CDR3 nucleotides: TGTGCCAGCGGAAGCAGGGAAAACACCGGGGAGCTGTTTTTT. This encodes CASGSRENTGELFF. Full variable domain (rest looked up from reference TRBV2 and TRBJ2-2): EPEVTQTPSHQVTQMGQEVILRCVPISNHLYFYWYRQILGQKVEFLVSFYNNEISEKSEIFDDQFSVERPDGSNFTLKIRSTKLEDSAMYFCASGSRENTGELFFGEGSRLTVL.

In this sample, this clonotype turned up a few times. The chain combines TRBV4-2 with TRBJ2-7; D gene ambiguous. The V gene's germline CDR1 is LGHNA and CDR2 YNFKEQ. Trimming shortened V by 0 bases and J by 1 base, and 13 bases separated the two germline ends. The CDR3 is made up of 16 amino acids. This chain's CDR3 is CASSQEVTIRSYEQYF. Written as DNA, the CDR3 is TGTGCCAGCAGCCAAGAGGTAACGATTAGGTCCTACGAGCAGTACTTC.

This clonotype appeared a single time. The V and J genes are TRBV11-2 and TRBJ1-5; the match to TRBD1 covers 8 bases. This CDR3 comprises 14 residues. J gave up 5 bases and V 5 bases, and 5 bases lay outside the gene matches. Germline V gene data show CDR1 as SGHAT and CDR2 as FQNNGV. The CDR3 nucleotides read TGTGCCAGCAGCACCCAACAGGGGGATCAGCCCCAGCATTTT. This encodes CASSTQQGDQPQHF. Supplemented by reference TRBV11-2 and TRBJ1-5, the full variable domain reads EAGVAQSPRYKIIEKRQSVAFWCNPISGHATLYWYQQILGQGPKLLIQFQNNGVVDDSQLPKDRFSAERLKGVDSTLKIQPAKLEDSAVYLCASSTQQGDQPQHFGDGTRLSIL.

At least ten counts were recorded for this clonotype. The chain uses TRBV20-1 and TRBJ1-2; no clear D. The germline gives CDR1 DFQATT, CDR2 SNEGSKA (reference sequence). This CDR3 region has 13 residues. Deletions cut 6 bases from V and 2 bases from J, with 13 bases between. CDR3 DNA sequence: TGCAGTGCACCGCTTCTGCCCAACTATGGCTACACCTTC. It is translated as CSAPLLPNYGYTF.

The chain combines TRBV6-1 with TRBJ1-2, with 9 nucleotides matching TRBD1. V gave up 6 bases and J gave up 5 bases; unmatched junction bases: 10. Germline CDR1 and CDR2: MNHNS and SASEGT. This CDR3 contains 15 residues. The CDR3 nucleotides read TGTGCCAGCAGACCCCGGGGACAGGGTGAATATGGCTACACCTTC. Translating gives CASRPRGQGEYGYTF.

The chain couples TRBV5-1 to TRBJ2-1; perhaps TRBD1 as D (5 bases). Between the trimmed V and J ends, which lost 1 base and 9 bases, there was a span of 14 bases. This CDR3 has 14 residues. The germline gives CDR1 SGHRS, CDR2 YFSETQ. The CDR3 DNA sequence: TGCGCCAGCAGCTTGATGTCAGGGAACGTTGAGCAGTTCTTC. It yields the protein CASSLMSGNVEQFF.

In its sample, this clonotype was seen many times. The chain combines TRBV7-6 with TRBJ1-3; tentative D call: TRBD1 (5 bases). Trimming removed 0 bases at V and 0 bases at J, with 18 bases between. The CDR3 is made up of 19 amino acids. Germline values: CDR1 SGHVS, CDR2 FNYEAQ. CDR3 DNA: TGTGCCAGCAGCTTAGCAGAAAGCATTTGGGGGAACTCTGGAAACACCATATATTTT. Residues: CASSLAESIWGNSGNTIYF. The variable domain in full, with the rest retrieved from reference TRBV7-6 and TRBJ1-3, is GAGVSQSPRYKVTKRGQDVALRCDPISGHVSLYWYRQALGQGPEFLTYFNYEAQQDKSGLPNDRFSAERPEGSISTLTIQRTEQRDSAMYRCASSLAESIWGNSGNTIYFGEGSWLTVV.

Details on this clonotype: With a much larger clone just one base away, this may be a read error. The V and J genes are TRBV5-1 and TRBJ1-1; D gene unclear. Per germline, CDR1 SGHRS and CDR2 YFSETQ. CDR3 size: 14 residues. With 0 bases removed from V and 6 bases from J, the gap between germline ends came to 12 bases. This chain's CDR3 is CASSLAEVNAEAFF. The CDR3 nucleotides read TGCGCCAGCAGCTTGGCCGAGGTAAACGCTGAAGCTTTCTTT.

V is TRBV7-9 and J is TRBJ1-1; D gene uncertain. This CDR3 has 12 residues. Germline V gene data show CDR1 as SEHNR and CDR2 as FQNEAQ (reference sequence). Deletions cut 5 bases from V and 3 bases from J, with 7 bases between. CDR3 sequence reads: CASSQSDTEAFF. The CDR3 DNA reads TGTGCCAGCAGCCAATCTGACACTGAAGCTTTCTTT. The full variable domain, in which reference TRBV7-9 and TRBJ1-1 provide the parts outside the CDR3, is DTGVSQNPRHKITKRGQNVTFRCDPISEHNRLYWYRQTLGQGPEFLTYFQNEAQLEKSRLLSDRFSAERPKGSFSTLEIQRTEQGDSAMYLCASSQSDTEAFFGQGTRLTVV.

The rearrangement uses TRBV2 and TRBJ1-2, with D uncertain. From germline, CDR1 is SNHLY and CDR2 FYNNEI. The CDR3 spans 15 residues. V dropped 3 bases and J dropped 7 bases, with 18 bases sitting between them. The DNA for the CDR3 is TGTGCCAGCAGTGATATAGTCTCGGGGAATCCTGGCTACACCTTC. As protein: CASSDIVSGNPGYTF.

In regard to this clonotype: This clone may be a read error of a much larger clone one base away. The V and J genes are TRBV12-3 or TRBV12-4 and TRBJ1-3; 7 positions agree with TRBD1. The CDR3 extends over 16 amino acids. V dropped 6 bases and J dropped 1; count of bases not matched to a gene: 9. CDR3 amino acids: CASRYTRGASGNTIYF. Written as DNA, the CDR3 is TGTGCCAGCAGATATACCAGGGGGGCATCTGGAAACACCATATATTTT.

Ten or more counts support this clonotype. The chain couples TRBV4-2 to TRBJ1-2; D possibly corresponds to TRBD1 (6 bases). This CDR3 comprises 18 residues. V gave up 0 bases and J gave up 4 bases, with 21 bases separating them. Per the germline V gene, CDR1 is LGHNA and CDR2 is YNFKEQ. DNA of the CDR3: TGTGCCAGCAGCCAAGAAAAGAATAGGGGGGGCCTCGGCTATGGCTACACCTTC. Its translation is CASSQEKNRGGLGYGYTF.

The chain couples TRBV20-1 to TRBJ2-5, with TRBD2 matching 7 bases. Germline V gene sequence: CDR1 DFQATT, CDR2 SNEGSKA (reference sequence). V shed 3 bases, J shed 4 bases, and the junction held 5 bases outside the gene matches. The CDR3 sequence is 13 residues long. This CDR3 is CSARFWGGETQYF. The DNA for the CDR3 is TGCAGTGCTAGGTTTTGGGGGGGAGAGACCCAGTACTTC.

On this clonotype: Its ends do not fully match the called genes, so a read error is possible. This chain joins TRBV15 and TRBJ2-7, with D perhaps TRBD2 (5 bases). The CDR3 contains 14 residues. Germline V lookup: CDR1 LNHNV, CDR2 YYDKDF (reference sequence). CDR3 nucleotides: TGTGCCACTAGCACCATGGGCGGGTCCTACGAGCAGTACTTC. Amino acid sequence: CATSTMGGSYEQYF.

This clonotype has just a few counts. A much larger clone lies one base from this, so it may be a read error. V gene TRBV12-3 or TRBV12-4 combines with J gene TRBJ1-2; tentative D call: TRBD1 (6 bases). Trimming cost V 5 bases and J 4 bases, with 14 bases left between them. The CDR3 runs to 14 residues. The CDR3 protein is CASSPLVDSYGYTF. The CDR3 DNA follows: TGTGCCAGCAGTCCCCTAGTGGACAGCTATGGCTACACCTTC.

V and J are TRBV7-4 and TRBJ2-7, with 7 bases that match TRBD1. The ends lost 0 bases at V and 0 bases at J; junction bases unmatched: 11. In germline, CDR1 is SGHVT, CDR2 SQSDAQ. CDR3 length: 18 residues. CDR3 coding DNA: TGTGCCAGCAGCTTAGCGGGTCGGGACAGTGTTAGCTCCTACGAGCAGTACTTC. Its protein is CASSLAGRDSVSSYEQYF.